These T cell receptor beta chains were read from a single sample in a study of cytomegalovirus exposure and HLA in healthy donors. Clones were sequenced by immunoSEQ multiplex PCR, and TCRdb holds only the in-frame ones, with some missing. The sample includes hundreds of thousands of clones, about three quarters of them seen just once. The specimen was PBMCs. The receptors originated from a man aged 35 to 55 in good health and CMV-seronegative. Each CDR3 is given with its conserved first and last residue. Fields, in order: D gene, J gene, V gene, clone size, CDR3 DNA, CDR3 protein. D genes are given only for firm matches. A clone size is listed for some rows: how often the clone was seen (once, few, many), or a class if it is expanded.

d_call: TRBD1; j_call: TRBJ2-1; v_call: TRBV7-9; clone_size: NA; cdr3_nt: TGTGCCAGCAGCCCCGGGACAGGGGGCGATGAGCAGTTCTTC; cdr3_aa: CASSPGTGGDEQFF
d_call: TRBD1; j_call: TRBJ2-7; v_call: TRBV5-1; clone_size: NA; cdr3_nt: TGCGCCAGCAGCCTCTCAATCGGGACAGGGAGAACGGGAAACTTC; cdr3_aa: CASSLSIGTGRTGNF
d_call: NA; j_call: TRBJ2-7; v_call: TRBV2; clone_size: NA; cdr3_nt: TGTGCCAGCAGGATGGGGGGTGGGATAGAGCAGTACTTC; cdr3_aa: CASRMGGGIEQYF
d_call: NA; j_call: TRBJ1-3; v_call: TRBV6-5; clone_size: NA; cdr3_nt: TGTGCCAGCAGTTACTCTGAAACGGGAACTTTCACCATATATTTT; cdr3_aa: CASSYSETGTFTIYF
d_call: TRBD1; j_call: TRBJ1-5; v_call: TRBV27; clone_size: NA; cdr3_nt: TGTGCCAGCAGTTCACAGGGGGCTTATAGCAATCAGCCCCAGCATTTT; cdr3_aa: CASSSQGAYSNQPQHF
d_call: NA; j_call: TRBJ2-7; v_call: TRBV9; clone_size: NA; cdr3_nt: TGTGCCAGCAGCCCTCGGGACACACGGCGCGAGCAGTACTTC; cdr3_aa: CASSPRDTRREQYF
d_call: TRBD1; j_call: TRBJ1-4; v_call: TRBV2; clone_size: NA; cdr3_nt: TGTGCCGGGACCCGGGACAGCAGGGAAAAACTGTTTTTT; cdr3_aa: CAGTRDSREKLFF
d_call: NA; j_call: TRBJ2-4; v_call: TRBV5-1; clone_size: NA; cdr3_nt: TGCGCCAGCAGCTGGGGGGTAAGGGATCAAGGCAAAAACATTCAGTACTTC; cdr3_aa: CASSWGVRDQGKNIQYF
d_call: NA; j_call: TRBJ2-7; v_call: TRBV9; clone_size: few; cdr3_nt: TGTGCCAGCAGCGTAGGGATAGCCGGCTCGAGTGAGCAGTACTTC; cdr3_aa: CASSVGIAGSSEQYF
d_call: TRBD1; j_call: TRBJ1-2; v_call: TRBV5-1; clone_size: NA; cdr3_nt: TGCGCCAGCAGCCTTCCTTCAGGGGGGAGAGACTATGGCTACACCTTC; cdr3_aa: CASSLPSGGRDYGYTF
d_call: TRBD1; j_call: TRBJ1-1; v_call: TRBV10-3; clone_size: NA; cdr3_nt: TGTGCCATCAGAGGACAGGCCACTGAAGCTTTCTTT; cdr3_aa: CAIRGQATEAFF
d_call: NA; j_call: TRBJ1-6; v_call: TRBV19; clone_size: NA; cdr3_nt: TGTGCCACCCAGGACAGAAATTCACCCCTCCACTTT; cdr3_aa: CATQDRNSPLHF
d_call: TRBD2; j_call: TRBJ2-2; v_call: TRBV28; clone_size: NA; cdr3_nt: TGTGCCAGCAGCCGACTAGCGGGAGGAATCGGGGAGCTGTTTTTT; cdr3_aa: CASSRLAGGIGELFF
d_call: NA; j_call: TRBJ2-7; v_call: TRBV19; clone_size: NA; cdr3_nt: TGTGCCAGTAGTATCAATACAGGGTTCTACGAGCAGTACTTC; cdr3_aa: CASSINTGFYEQYF
d_call: TRBD2; j_call: TRBJ2-3; v_call: TRBV25-1; clone_size: large; cdr3_nt: TGTGCCAGCAGTGAATTCTGGAGCGGGGGTATTATAGATACGCAGTATTTT; cdr3_aa: CASSEFWSGGIIDTQYF
d_call: NA; j_call: TRBJ1-6; v_call: TRBV9; clone_size: NA; cdr3_nt: TGTGCCAGCAGCGATCCGGGGGGACCCCAGGGTTCACCCCTCCACTTT; cdr3_aa: CASSDPGGPQGSPLHF
d_call: TRBD1; j_call: TRBJ1-6; v_call: TRBV7-9; clone_size: NA; cdr3_nt: TGTGCCAGCAGCCCGGACAGGGCTTCCTATAATTCACCCCTCCACTTT; cdr3_aa: CASSPDRASYNSPLHF
d_call: NA; j_call: TRBJ2-6; v_call: TRBV19; clone_size: NA; cdr3_nt: TGTGCCAGTAGTATAGTGACAGGCCTGAGCTCTGGGGCCAACGTCCTGACTTTC; cdr3_aa: CASSIVTGLSSGANVLTF
d_call: TRBD2; j_call: TRBJ2-5; v_call: TRBV4-1; clone_size: few; cdr3_nt: TGCGCCAGCAGCCGTCGGCGGGGGGGCGAAGAGACCCAGTACTTC; cdr3_aa: CASSRRRGGEETQYF
d_call: TRBD2; j_call: TRBJ2-3; v_call: TRBV6-6; clone_size: NA; cdr3_nt: TGTGCCAGCAGCTCACTAGCGGGGGGTGGAGATACGCAGTATTTT; cdr3_aa: CASSSLAGGGDTQYF
d_call: NA; j_call: TRBJ2-7; v_call: TRBV27; clone_size: NA; cdr3_nt: TGTGCCAGCAGTTTCGCTAGAACGTACGAGCAGTACTTC; cdr3_aa: CASSFARTYEQYF
d_call: TRBD1; j_call: TRBJ2-7; v_call: TRBV7-6; clone_size: NA; cdr3_nt: TGTGCCAGCAGCTCCGGGACAGGGGGCTCCGAGCAGTACTTC; cdr3_aa: CASSSGTGGSEQYF
d_call: TRBD1; j_call: TRBJ1-4; v_call: TRBV5-1; clone_size: NA; cdr3_nt: TGCGCCAGCAGCTTGGCCGGACAGGGCCCAAATGAAAAACTGTTTTTT; cdr3_aa: CASSLAGQGPNEKLFF
d_call: NA; j_call: TRBJ1-6; v_call: TRBV15; clone_size: NA; cdr3_nt: TGTGCCACCAGCAGAGACAACTATAATTCACCCCTCCACTTT; cdr3_aa: CATSRDNYNSPLHF
d_call: NA; j_call: TRBJ2-7; v_call: TRBV2; clone_size: NA; cdr3_nt: TGTGCCAGCAGGTCGGGGGACCCTACCTACGAGCAGTACTTC; cdr3_aa: CASRSGDPTYEQYF
d_call: TRBD1; j_call: TRBJ1-5; v_call: TRBV19; clone_size: NA; cdr3_nt: TGTGCCAGTACCGCGGACAGGGTACCGCCCCAGCATTTT; cdr3_aa: CASTADRVPPQHF
d_call: NA; j_call: TRBJ2-2; v_call: TRBV11-2; clone_size: NA; cdr3_nt: TGTGCCAGCAGCTTAGCGGCCGGGAAGCTGTTTTTT; cdr3_aa: CASSLAAGKLFF
d_call: TRBD2; j_call: TRBJ2-1; v_call: TRBV30; clone_size: NA; cdr3_nt: TGTGGGGGGTCGTTGGTAGCGGGACTAAAATCAAGCTCCTACAATGAGCAGTTCTTC; cdr3_aa: CGGSLVAGLKSSSYNEQFF
d_call: TRBD1; j_call: TRBJ1-6; v_call: TRBV19; clone_size: NA; cdr3_nt: TGTGCCAGCCAGACAGGGGCGAGTAATTCACCCCTCCACTTT; cdr3_aa: CASQTGASNSPLHF